This is a list of T cell receptor beta chains from one sample in a study of cytomegalovirus exposure and HLA in healthy donors. Some clones are missing from TCRdb's copy, which holds only in-frame ones; the method was immunoSEQ multiplex PCR. In the table there are more than 85,000 clones, approximately 9% of which are singletons. The sample comprised PBMCs. Every receptor here comes from a man between 45 and 60 years old in good health and CMV-seropositive. Both conserved end residues are part of each CDR3. Each record gives: V gene, J gene, D gene, clone size, CDR3 protein, CDR3 DNA. The D gene is left open where the match is weak. The size entry is marked missing in some rows and otherwise reads once, few, many or a size class.

v_gene: TRBV28
j_gene: TRBJ2-7
d_gene: TRBD2
abundance: .
CDR3aa: CASSFRGGLNEQYF
CDR3nt: TGTGCCAGCAGTTTTCGGGGGGGCCTTAACGAGCAGTACTTC

v_gene: TRBV9
j_gene: TRBJ1-2
d_gene: TRBD1
abundance: .
CDR3aa: CASSVGGRDSIYTF
CDR3nt: TGTGCCAGCAGCGTAGGTGGGCGGGACAGCATCTACACCTTC

v_gene: TRBV5-1
j_gene: TRBJ2-7
d_gene: TRBD1
abundance: .
CDR3aa: CASSPQGRRTYEQYF
CDR3nt: TGCGCCAGCAGCCCACAGGGGCGGCGAACCTACGAGCAGTACTTC

v_gene: TRBV2
j_gene: TRBJ2-1
d_gene: .
abundance: few
CDR3aa: CASIPDLSYNEQFF
CDR3nt: TGTGCCAGCATCCCGGACTTGTCCTACAATGAGCAGTTCTTC

v_gene: TRBV7-2
j_gene: TRBJ2-3
d_gene: .
abundance: few
CDR3aa: CASSFQTISTDTQYF
CDR3nt: TGTGCCAGCAGCTTTCAGACAATTTCCACAGATACGCAGTATTTT

v_gene: TRBV9
j_gene: TRBJ2-7
d_gene: .
abundance: few
CDR3aa: CASSNRLSAYEQYF
CDR3nt: TGTGCCAGCAGCAACCGACTTAGCGCCTACGAGCAGTACTTC

v_gene: TRBV29-1
j_gene: TRBJ2-3
d_gene: .
abundance: .
CDR3aa: CSVRRGPDTQYF
CDR3nt: TGCAGCGTTAGGAGGGGACCAGATACGCAGTATTTT

v_gene: TRBV5-1
j_gene: TRBJ2-2
d_gene: TRBD1
abundance: few
CDR3aa: CASRSGTDSTGELFF
CDR3nt: TGCGCCAGCAGATCCGGGACAGACAGTACCGGGGAGCTGTTTTTT

v_gene: TRBV6-6
j_gene: TRBJ2-1
d_gene: TRBD2
abundance: medium-sized
CDR3aa: CASSQILAGGPSEQFF
CDR3nt: TGTGCCAGCAGCCAGATACTAGCGGGAGGGCCCAGTGAGCAGTTCTTC

v_gene: TRBV28
j_gene: TRBJ1-2
d_gene: TRBD1
abundance: .
CDR3aa: CASSLYPGQGAGGYTF
CDR3nt: TGTGCCAGCAGTTTATACCCAGGACAGGGGGCTGGGGGCTACACCTTC

v_gene: TRBV5-1
j_gene: TRBJ2-1
d_gene: TRBD2
abundance: .
CDR3aa: CASSLQAGSNEQFF
CDR3nt: TGCGCCAGCAGCTTACAAGCGGGGAGCAATGAGCAGTTCTTC

v_gene: TRBV10-3
j_gene: TRBJ2-3
d_gene: TRBD2
abundance: few
CDR3aa: CAITRDGAGVRDTQYF
CDR3nt: TGTGCCATCACTAGAGACGGGGCGGGAGTTAGAGATACGCAGTATTTT

v_gene: TRBV29-1
j_gene: TRBJ2-7
d_gene: .
abundance: .
CDR3aa: CSVEDLASYEQYF
CDR3nt: TGCAGCGTTGAAGATCTGGCCTCCTACGAGCAGTACTTC

v_gene: TRBV21-1
j_gene: TRBJ2-6
d_gene: .
abundance: .
CDR3aa: CASSSRDRGCGANVLTF
CDR3nt: TGTGCCAGCAGCTCCCGGGACAGGGGCTGTGGGGCCAACGTCCTGACTTTC

v_gene: TRBV7-2
j_gene: TRBJ2-7
d_gene: .
abundance: few
CDR3aa: CASRFHRDRNEQYF
CDR3nt: TGTGCCAGCAGGTTTCACAGGGACCGGAACGAGCAGTACTTC

v_gene: TRBV13
j_gene: TRBJ1-1
d_gene: .
abundance: few
CDR3aa: CAGSRGGGTEAFF
CDR3nt: TGTGCCGGCTCTCGGGGGGGAGGGACTGAAGCTTTCTTT

v_gene: TRBV27
j_gene: TRBJ2-5
d_gene: TRBD1
abundance: few
CDR3aa: CASSLSSLLGQGRETQYF
CDR3nt: TGTGCCAGCAGTTTATCCTCCCTTCTGGGACAGGGTAGGGAGACCCAGTACTTC

v_gene: TRBV6-6
j_gene: TRBJ2-3
d_gene: TRBD1
abundance: few
CDR3aa: CASTSPGTAYTDTQYF
CDR3nt: TGTGCCAGCACCTCGCCCGGGACAGCATACACAGATACGCAGTATTTT

v_gene: TRBV7-8
j_gene: TRBJ1-4
d_gene: .
abundance: few
CDR3aa: CASSLDDRKLFF
CDR3nt: TGTGCCAGCAGCTTGGACGACAGAAAACTGTTTTTT

v_gene: TRBV19
j_gene: TRBJ2-7
d_gene: TRBD2
abundance: few
CDR3aa: CASSTLAGAYEQYF
CDR3nt: TGTGCCAGTAGTACCCTAGCGGGGGCCTACGAGCAGTACTTC

v_gene: TRBV30
j_gene: TRBJ2-7
d_gene: .
abundance: .
CDR3aa: CAWKAGWVANEQYF
CDR3nt: TGTGCCTGGAAGGCGGGCTGGGTGGCTAACGAGCAGTACTTC

v_gene: TRBV5-1
j_gene: TRBJ2-7
d_gene: TRBD1
abundance: few
CDR3aa: CASSPRRTGDFYEQYF
CDR3nt: TGCGCCAGCAGCCCCCGGCGGACAGGGGATTTCTACGAGCAGTACTTC

v_gene: TRBV6-6
j_gene: TRBJ2-1
d_gene: TRBD2
abundance: .
CDR3aa: CAILKSGRGSYNEQFF
CDR3nt: TGTGCCATCTTAAAGAGCGGGAGGGGGTCCTACAATGAGCAGTTCTTC

v_gene: TRBV29-1
j_gene: TRBJ2-5
d_gene: .
abundance: few
CDR3aa: CSVEDYSHGVAQYF
CDR3nt: TGCAGCGTTGAAGATTACAGCCACGGGGTGGCCCAGTACTTC

v_gene: TRBV5-1
j_gene: TRBJ2-2
d_gene: TRBD1
abundance: few
CDR3aa: CASSLGQGNTGELFF
CDR3nt: TGCGCCAGCAGCTTGGGACAGGGGAACACCGGGGAGCTGTTTTTT

v_gene: TRBV9
j_gene: TRBJ2-3
d_gene: .
abundance: few
CDR3aa: CASSVGSRLLDTQYF
CDR3nt: TGTGCCAGCAGCGTAGGCTCGCGGTTGCTGGATACGCAGTATTTT

v_gene: TRBV6-5
j_gene: TRBJ2-7
d_gene: .
abundance: once
CDR3aa: CASAYSGNDSYEQYF
CDR3nt: TGTGCCAGCGCATATTCCGGGAATGATTCCTACGAGCAGTACTTC

v_gene: TRBV7-9
j_gene: TRBJ2-7
d_gene: .
abundance: .
CDR3aa: CASSFTGGVSYEQYF
CDR3nt: TGTGCCAGCAGCTTTACAGGGGGGGTCTCCTACGAGCAGTACTTC

v_gene: TRBV27
j_gene: TRBJ2-5
d_gene: .
abundance: few
CDR3aa: CASSLERDFQTQYF
CDR3nt: TGTGCCAGCAGTTTGGAACGGGACTTTCAGACCCAGTACTTC

v_gene: TRBV11-2
j_gene: TRBJ2-1
d_gene: .
abundance: .
CDR3aa: CASSLRTSTVRDDNEQFF
CDR3nt: TGTGCCAGCAGCTTAAGGACCTCGACAGTCAGGGATGACAATGAGCAGTTCTTC

v_gene: TRBV5-6
j_gene: TRBJ2-7
d_gene: TRBD2
abundance: many
CDR3aa: CASSFRGSGSREQYF
CDR3nt: TGTGCCAGCAGCTTTAGGGGTAGCGGGAGTCGCGAGCAGTACTTC